This T cell receptor beta chain was recorded in a study of CD8 T cells in ankylosing spondylitis. Broader study findings: Within peripheral blood, clones linked to disease were CD8+ and relatively rare. Reactive arthritis synovial fluid and blood were previously reported to contain some motif variants. Reported data indicate significant enrichment of disease-linked clones within matched ankylosing spondylitis synovial fluid.

Libraries of TCR beta came from quantitative 5'-RACE with molecular barcodes. Each CDR3 protein is one row after TCRdb ran MiXCR on the 5' RACE reads. The sample has just over 350,000 distinct CDR3 sequences; roughly 20% are singletons. A few counts support this clonotype. Antigen specificity is unknown. The sample comprised blood, either unsorted or a sorted T cell fraction (not recorded which). The receptor was isolated from a male donor with ankylosing spondylitis or in good health (not recorded which).

The CDR3 protein is CASSRPDSQETQYF. CDR3 nucleotide sequence: TGTGCCAGCAGTCGCCCAGACAGTCAAGAGACCCAGTACTTC. The gene calls are TRBV12-3 or TRBV12-4 and TRBJ2-5; a possible D gene is TRBD1 (5 bases). The CDR3 has 14 residues. Trimming stripped 5 bases from V and 2 bases from J, with 12 bases between.